This is a list of T cell receptor beta chains from one sample in a study of T cells in Graves' hyperthyroidism and ophthalmopathy. TCRdb reanalysed the multiplex PCR reads using MiXCR and keeps one entry per CDR3 protein. The data show about 760,000 distinct CDR3 sequences, with 30% to 40% seen just once and around 31% held by the top ten. Specimen: blood. The receptor set was obtained from a woman aged 40 to 49 with Graves' hyperthyroidism. Each CDR3 is given with its conserved first and last residue. The order of the fields is J gene, CDR3 length, clone size, D gene, V gene, CDR3 protein, CDR3 DNA. D genes are given only for firm matches. Expanded clones are given a class, and other clones once, few, many or no size at all.

TRBJ2-2 | 16 | NA | TRBD1 | TRBV5-1 | CASWETGGTNTGELFF | TGCGCCAGCTGGGAAACAGGGGGCACGAACACCGGGGAGCTGTTTTTT
TRBJ2-5 | 15 | many | TRBD1 | TRBV7-2 | CASSPPGGARKTQYF | TGTGCCAGCAGCCCCCCAGGGGGCGCGAGGAAGACCCAGTACTTC
TRBJ2-5 | 15 | many | NA | TRBV11-2 | CASTPLAGRFETQYF | TGTGCCAGCACCCCCTTGGCAGGGAGGTTCGAGACCCAGTACTTC
TRBJ1-3 | 15 | many | NA | TRBV2 | CASRARTASGNTIYF | TGTGCCAGCAGAGCCAGGACAGCCTCTGGAAACACCATATATTTT
TRBJ1-2 | 16 | NA | NA | TRBV7-9 | CASSQDLQARNYGYTF | TGTGCCAGCAGCCAAGACCTCCAGGCCAGGAACTATGGCTACACCTTC
TRBJ1-6 | 15 | many | NA | TRBV7-2 | CASSSRGSENSPLHF | TGTGCCAGCAGTAGCCGGGGATCGGAGAATTCACCCCTCCACTTT
TRBJ1-2 | 13 | many | TRBD1 | TRBV7-2 | CASSLDRESGYTF | TGTGCCAGCAGCCTCGACAGGGAATCGGGCTACACCTTC
TRBJ1-2 | 16 | few | TRBD1 | TRBV20-1 | CSARGVLRQGGYGYTF | TGCAGTGCTAGAGGTGTCCTCAGACAGGGCGGCTATGGCTACACCTTC
TRBJ1-3 | 14 | NA | NA | TRBV29-1 | CSVEGLGGGNTIYF | TGCAGCGTTGAAGGTCTAGGGGGTGGAAACACCATATATTTT
TRBJ1-1 | 13 | NA | NA | TRBV10-3 | CASSTGTPAEAFF | TGTGCCAGCAGTACCGGGACCCCCGCTGAAGCTTTCTTT
TRBJ2-7 | 15 | many | NA | TRBV7-9 | CASIPSARADYEQYF | TGTGCCAGCATCCCGAGCGCCAGGGCAGACTACGAGCAGTACTTC
TRBJ1-1 | 14 | NA | NA | TRBV7-8 | CASSFLDGNTEAFF | TGTGCCAGCAGCTTCTTGGACGGGAACACTGAAGCTTTCTTT
TRBJ2-6 | 12 | NA | NA | TRBV10-3 | CAITPGANVLTF | TGTGCCATCACCCCTGGGGCTAACGTCCTGACTTTC
TRBJ1-4 | 13 | many | NA | TRBV4-3 | CASSQDWGQKLFF | TGCGCCAGCAGCCAAGATTGGGGGCAAAAACTGTTTTTT
TRBJ2-7 | 15 | NA | NA | TRBV11-2 | CASRHAIGLSYEQYF | TGTGCCAGCAGGCATGCAATTGGACTAAGCTACGAGCAGTACTTC
TRBJ1-1 | 14 | few | NA | TRBV7-2 | CASSSAAVNTEAFF | TGTGCCAGCAGCTCGGCGGCGGTGAACACTGAAGCTTTCTTT
TRBJ2-7 | 14 | NA | NA | TRBV3-1 | CASSQDWDSYEQYF | TGTGCCAGCAGCCAAGATTGGGACTCCTACGAGCAGTACTTC
TRBJ2-7 | 14 | many | NA | TRBV7-2 | CASSFWGQAYEQYF | TGTGCCAGCAGCTTTTGGGGGCAGGCCTACGAGCAGTACTTC
TRBJ1-2 | 15 | many | NA | TRBV7-2 | CASSSGGIQGNGYTF | TGTGCCAGCAGCTCCGGTGGGATACAAGGGAATGGCTACACCTTC
TRBJ1-5 | 18 | NA | NA | TRBV20-1 | CSASSRLTVESGNQPQHF | TGCAGTGCTAGCAGCAGGCTGACCGTGGAGTCGGGCAATCAGCCCCAGCATTTT
TRBJ1-1 | 13 | NA | NA | TRBV19 | CASSNQGMAEAFF | TGTGCCAGTAGTAATCAGGGGATGGCTGAAGCTTTCTTT
TRBJ2-7 | 14 | many | TRBD1 | TRBV10-3 | CAISSDRASYEQYF | TGTGCCATCAGCTCCGACAGGGCGTCCTACGAGCAGTACTTC
TRBJ1-1 | 15 | NA | TRBD1 | TRBV5-1 | CASSSDRAGFTEAFF | TGCGCCAGCAGCTCCGACAGGGCGGGATTCACTGAAGCTTTCTTT
TRBJ1-4 | 12 | few | TRBD1 | TRBV12-3/TRBV12-4 | CASRSDRDKLFF | TGTGCCAGCAGATCCGACAGGGATAAACTGTTTTTT
TRBJ1-6 | 15 | NA | NA | TRBV7-2 | CASSPSGFYNSPLHF | TGTGCCAGCTCACCATCGGGGTTCTACAATTCACCCCTCCACTTT
TRBJ2-2 | 14 | few | NA | TRBV20-1 | CSARNQGGTGELFF | TGCAGTGCTAGGAACCAGGGTGGCACCGGGGAGCTGTTTTTT
TRBJ1-2 | 13 | few | NA | TRBV29-1 | CSVVVRGGDGYTF | TGCAGCGTTGTGGTCAGGGGAGGGGATGGCTACACCTTC
TRBJ1-5 | 12 | many | NA | TRBV7-2 | CASSQGVQPQHF | TGTGCCAGCAGCCAGGGAGTTCAGCCCCAGCATTTT
TRBJ2-5 | 14 | many | NA | TRBV6-6 | CASSYHDLTQTQYF | TGTGCCAGCAGTTACCACGACCTTACACAGACCCAGTACTTC
TRBJ1-1 | 14 | many | NA | TRBV10-3 | CAISDGQMNTEAFF | TGTGCCATCAGTGACGGGCAAATGAACACTGAAGCTTTCTTT
TRBJ1-2 | 14 | NA | NA | TRBV7-9 | CASSGSGELDGYTF | TGTGCCAGCAGCGGCTCAGGGGAGTTGGATGGCTACACCTTC
TRBJ1-1 | 14 | many | NA | TRBV29-1 | CSVVDWAFNTEAFF | TGCAGCGTTGTGGATTGGGCTTTTAACACTGAAGCTTTCTTT
TRBJ2-5 | 15 | NA | NA | TRBV7-8 | CASSLGAGWRETQYF | TGTGCCAGCAGCTTAGGAGCAGGGTGGCGAGAGACCCAGTACTTC